The 8 T cell receptor beta chains reported below all come from one sample, sequenced in a study of T-cell reconstitution after alpha-beta-depleted transplantation in children. Unique molecular identifiers were incorporated when the TCRbeta library was constructed. TCRdb processed the PCR reads anew with MiXCR; each CDR3 protein has one entry. The repertoire holds 350,000 to 400,000 distinct CDR3 sequences, with more than 10% as singletons. The source material was PBMCs, sampled from the stem cell graft. The receptors come from a human donor who donated a stem cell graft to a child with Fanconi anemia.

The sample holds a few counts of this clonotype. CDR3 coding DNA: TGTGCCAGCAGCTTGAGAGGGATGGGCCTGCCCCAGCATTTT. It translates to CASSLRGMGLPQHF. The chain employs TRBV5-8 and TRBJ1-5, with D hard to call. Germline V gene lookup returns CDR1 SGHTS and CDR2 YDEGEE. The ends were cut back, 1 base at V and 9 bases at J, with 14 bases in the middle. The CDR3 loop spans 14 amino acids.

This sequence joins TRBV3-1 and TRBJ1-2; unclear D gene. V lost 4 bases, J lost 4 bases, and 13 bases lay in between. Germline V gives CDR1 LGHDT, CDR2 YNNKEL (reference sequence). The CDR3 sequence is 14 residues long. CDR3 amino acids: CASSLQAGFYGYTF. The CDR3 DNA follows: TGTGCCAGCAGCCTCCAGGCGGGGTTCTATGGCTACACCTTC.

The table lists this clonotype with many counts. The chain's CDR3 is CASTKAQGEIWTEAFF. In nucleotides, the CDR3 is TGTGCCAGCACCAAAGCACAGGGAGAGATATGGACTGAAGCTTTCTTT. The chain joins TRBV6-1 to TRBJ1-1, with D maybe TRBD1 (6 bases). Germline loops: CDR1 MNHNS, CDR2 SASEGT. V gave up 7 bases and J gave up 5 bases, with 23 bases separating them. This CDR3 is built from 16 residues.

In this sample, this clonotype turned up many times. This chain uses TRBV5-1 with TRBJ1-1; no clear D gene. The V end lost 4 bases, the J end lost 3 bases, and 13 bases lay between the germline ends. The CDR3 is 14 residues long. CDR1 and CDR2 (germline): SGHRS, YFSETQ. Written as DNA, the CDR3 is TGCGCCAGCAGCCTACGGGCGAGGGACACTGAAGCTTTCTTT. Translating it yields CASSLRARDTEAFF.

This clonotype was seen a few times. The rearrangement links TRBV28 to TRBJ1-1, with D possibly TRBD1 on 5 matching bases. Looked up from germline, CDR1 is MDHEN and CDR2 is SYDVKM. V was pared by 10 bases and J by 1 base, with 7 bases between. CDR3 length: 11 amino acids. In nucleotides, the CDR3 is TGTGCCATCCAGGGGAACACTGAAGCTTTCTTT. It yields the protein CAIQGNTEAFF. The full variable domain, with the rest looked up from reference TRBV28 and TRBJ1-1, is DVKVTQSSRYLVKRTGEKVFLECVQDMDHENMFWYRQDPGLGLRLIYFSYDVKMKEKGDIPEGYSVSREKKERFSLILESASTNQTSMYLCAIQGNTEAFFGQGTRLTVV.

A remark on this clonotype: A read error may be the cause here, since a much bigger clone is one base away. A read error is likely, as this CDR3 ends without the conserved phenylalanine or tryptophan. The V and J genes are TRBV6-1 and TRBJ1-1, with no clear D. V lost 8 bases to trimming and J lost 4 bases, with 11 bases between them. CDR3 length: 12 amino acids. The germline V gene encodes CDR1 MNHNS and CDR2 SASEGT. For the CDR3, the DNA is TGTGCCAGCGACTGGGGAGGCACTGAAGCTTTCGTT. Amino acids: CASDWGGTEAFV.

This clonotype was seen more than once but under ten times. V and J are TRBV20-1 and TRBJ2-6; 8 positions agree with TRBD1. Germline V gene data show CDR1 as DFQATT and CDR2 as SNEGSKA (reference sequence). The V gene end was trimmed by 0 bases and the J gene end by 2 bases; junction bases not matched to a gene: 6. The CDR3 extends over 17 amino acids. In nucleotides, the CDR3 is TGCAGTGCTAGAGACGGGCAGGGGGCAACTGGGGCCAACGTCCTGACTTTC. Translating it yields CSARDGQGATGANVLTF.

This clonotype was recorded many times. V gene TRBV12-3 or TRBV12-4 combines with J gene TRBJ2-3; TRBD2 agrees at 7 bases. This CDR3 spans 12 amino acids. V was clipped by 5 bases and J by 8 bases; unmatched bases: 4. The CDR3 bases are TGTGCCAGCAGTACTAGCGTACCTACGCAGTATTTT. The encoded protein is CASSTSVPTQYF.